These 28 T cell receptor beta chains came from one sample sequenced in a study of cytomegalovirus exposure and HLA in healthy donors. It was with 60 Vbeta and 13 Jbeta primers that the PCR ran. This table comes from immunoSEQ multiplex PCR, and its TCRdb copy is limited to in-frame clones, with some not included. The sample gives more than 50,000 clones, roughly 72% of which show up once; under 25% is in the top ten. The sequenced material came from PBMCs. Source of these receptors: a woman in her 50s in good health and CMV-seropositive.

CDR3 residues: CASGGTRIVETQYF. In DNA form, the CDR3 reads TGTGCCAGCGGCGGGACTAGGATTGTAGAGACCCAGTACTTC. The chain employs TRBV7-2 and TRBJ2-5; 8 positions agree with TRBD2. V lost 8 bases to trimming and J lost 4 bases; unmatched junction nucleotides: 9. CDR3 length: 14 residues. The germline V gene has CDR1 SGHTA and CDR2 FQGNSA.

The gene calls are TRBV6-5 and TRBJ2-2, with TRBD2 matching 11 bases. The length of the CDR3 is 15 residues. V was clipped by 8 bases and J by 7 bases; unmatched bases: 9. Germline CDR1 reads MNHEY; CDR2 reads SVGAGI. In nucleotides, the CDR3 is TGTGCCAGCGTACAGGCTAGCGGGGGGATCGGGGAGCTGTTTTTT. This sequence encodes CASVQASGGIGELFF.

This chain connects TRBV9 to TRBJ2-5; tentative D call: TRBD1 (6 bases). Germline CDR1 reads SGDLS; CDR2 reads YYNGEE. The CDR3 spans 14 residues. V gave up 3 bases and J gave up 4 bases, with 13 bases separating them. The CDR3 DNA reads as TGTGCCAGCAGCGCAGGGGACCCTGGAGAGACCCAGTACTTC. Its protein product is CASSAGDPGETQYF. The entire variable domain, with the rest obtained from reference TRBV9 and TRBJ2-5, is as follows: DSGVTQTPKHLITATGQRVTLRCSPRSGDLSVYWYQQSLDQGLQFLIQYYNGEERAKGNILERFSAQQFPDLHSELNLSSLELGDSALYFCASSAGDPGETQYFGPGTRLLVL.

J is TRBJ2-7 and V is TRBV7-2; 9 nucleotides line up with TRBD1. The ends lost 3 bases at V and 6 bases at J; junction bases unmatched: 6. CDR3 size: 14 residues. Germline values: CDR1 SGHTA, CDR2 FQGNSA. The CDR3 sequence is CASSLKGQGGEQYF. The CDR3, as DNA: TGTGCCAGCAGCTTGAAGGGACAGGGTGGCGAGCAGTACTTC. The full variable domain, in which reference TRBV7-2 and TRBJ2-7 provide the parts outside the CDR3, is GAGVSQSPSNKVTEKGKDVELRCDPISGHTALYWYRQSLGQGLEFLIYFQGNSAPDKSGLPSDRFSAERTGGSVSTLTIQRTQQEDSAVYLCASSLKGQGGEQYFGPGTRLTVT.

This clone was picked up many times. The J gene is TRBJ2-6, the V gene TRBV25-1; unclear D gene. CDR3 length: 16 amino acids. The germline V gene encodes CDR1 MGHDK and CDR2 SYGVNS. Between the trimmed V and J ends, which lost 2 bases and 0 bases, there was a span of 8 bases. In nucleotides, the CDR3 is TGTGCCAGCAGTGAAGAGGCGATCTCTGGGGCCAACGTCCTGACTTTC. Its translation is CASSEEAISGANVLTF.

This chain connects TRBV5-1 to TRBJ1-1; the D gene is possibly TRBD1 (5 bases). The length of the CDR3 is 15 residues. V was pared by 4 bases and J by 6 bases, with 19 bases between. Germline V gene lookup returns CDR1 SGHRS and CDR2 YFSETQ. Here the CDR3 reads CASSPHLTVVAEAFF. DNA for the CDR3: TGCGCCAGCAGCCCACACCTGACAGTTGTTGCTGAAGCTTTCTTT.

The chain's CDR3 is CASRQGENTEAFF. Written as DNA, the CDR3 is TGTGCCAGTCGACAGGGGGAGAACACTGAAGCTTTCTTT. This chain links TRBV18 with TRBJ1-1; 9 bases line up with TRBD1. The CDR3 extends over 13 amino acids. The germline CDR1 and CDR2 sequences are KGHSH and LQKENI. The junction had 3 bases not matched to a gene; V was cut back by 9 bases and J by 1 base.

There are a few counts of this clone. This chain joins TRBV9 and TRBJ2-2; D uncertain. This CDR3 is built from 15 residues. CDR1 is SGDLS, CDR2 YYNGEE, per germline. The V end was cut by 1 base, the J end by 0 bases, with 7 bases between. CDR3 nucleotides: TGTGCCAGCAGCGTATCCCAAACGAACACCGGGGAGCTGTTTTTT. This codes for CASSVSQTNTGELFF.

V is TRBV7-3 and J is TRBJ1-2, with D possibly being TRBD1 (6 bases). Per germline, CDR1 SGHTA and CDR2 FQGTGA. V dropped 5 bases and J dropped 8 bases, with 27 bases sitting between them. The CDR3 is 17 amino acids. The DNA for the CDR3 is TGTGCCAGCAGCGAATCCTTTCGGGACCCAGGGGACGGGGGCTACACCTTC. This codes for CASSESFRDPGDGGYTF.

The V gene is TRBV18, the J gene TRBJ2-7; the match to TRBD2 covers 9 bases. Germline lookup yields CDR1 KGHSH and CDR2 LQKENI. The CDR3 extends over 14 amino acids. J gave up 7 bases and V 3 bases, and 7 bases lay outside the gene matches. The CDR3 region is CASSPSPSGTEQYF. The CDR3 region has the DNA TGTGCCAGCTCACCGAGCCCTAGCGGGACGGAGCAGTACTTC. The whole variable domain, remainder taken from reference TRBV18 and TRBJ2-7, is NAGVMQNPRHLVRRRGQEARLRCSPMKGHSHVYWYRQLPEEGLKFMVYLQKENIIDESGMPKERFSAEFPKEGPSILRIQQVVRGDSAAYFCASSPSPSGTEQYFGPGTRLTVT.

In this sample, this clone turned up once. The chain couples TRBV4-2 to TRBJ1-1; D gene unclear. Trimming took 1 base from V and 5 from J, leaving 8 bases between them. Germline CDR1 reads LGHNA; CDR2 reads YNFKEQ. The CDR3 extends over 13 amino acids. The CDR3, as DNA: TGTGCCAGCAGCCAAGCCAGACTGACTGAAGCTTTCTTT. Amino acids: CASSQARLTEAFF.

This clone was seen a single time. The CDR3 DNA follows: TGTGCCAGCAGCCCCTCCGGGAGGGCCTGGGAGACCCAGTACTTC. Its protein is CASSPSGRAWETQYF. V usage is TRBV7-9 and J usage is TRBJ2-5; 8 bases line up with TRBD2. The V gene end was trimmed by 5 bases and the J gene end by 5 bases; junction bases not matched to a gene: 10. In germline, CDR1 is SEHNR, CDR2 FQNEAQ (reference sequence). The CDR3 is made up of 15 amino acids.

The rearrangement uses TRBV28 and TRBJ2-3; D not resolved. CDR3 length: 13 amino acids. Germline CDR1 and CDR2: MDHEN and SYDVKM. Trimming took 6 bases from V and 1 from J, leaving 8 bases between them. The CDR3 nucleotides read TGTGCCAGCAGCCAACACGGCACAGATACGCAGTATTTT. Translation: CASSQHGTDTQYF.

The chain carries TRBV7-2 and TRBJ2-3; 12 bases are a match to TRBD2. Germline V lookup: CDR1 SGHTA, CDR2 FQGNSA. This CDR3 is built from 15 residues. The V segment lost 4 bases and the J segment 9 bases; nucleotides outside the gene matches: 8. In DNA, the CDR3 is TGTGCCAGCAGCTCTAGCGGGGGGGCCGCTGGAACGCAGTATTTT. Encoded protein: CASSSSGGAAGTQYF.

The rearrangement links TRBV27 to TRBJ1-1; 8 nucleotides line up with TRBD1. Germline-derived CDR1 and CDR2 are MNHEY and SMNVEV (reference sequence). J gave up 5 bases and V 2 bases, and 4 bases lay outside the gene matches. The length of the CDR3 is 14 residues. The CDR3 DNA follows: TGTGCCAGCAGTTTAGTCAGGGGGCGAACTGAAGCTTTCTTT. It encodes CASSLVRGRTEAFF.

The rearrangement links TRBV7-2 to TRBJ2-1, with TRBD2 identical over 7 bases. J gave up 4 bases and V 3 bases, and 6 bases lay outside the gene matches. From germline, CDR1 is SGHTA and CDR2 FQGNSA. The CDR3 extends over 15 amino acids. The CDR3 reads CASSLGGVRYNEQFF. The CDR3 DNA sequence: TGTGCCAGCAGCTTGGGGGGGGTGCGATACAATGAGCAGTTCTTC. Complete variable domain (other parts from reference TRBV7-2 and TRBJ2-1): GAGVSQSPSNKVTEKGKDVELRCDPISGHTALYWYRQSLGQGLEFLIYFQGNSAPDKSGLPSDRFSAERTGGSVSTLTIQRTQQEDSAVYLCASSLGGVRYNEQFFGPGTRLTVL.

The gene calls are TRBV5-1 and TRBJ2-7; tentative D call: TRBD1 (6 bases). The CDR3 totals 14 residues. V lost 4 bases and J 0 bases, leaving 11 bases between the germline ends. CDR1 SGHRS and CDR2 YFSETQ come from the germline V gene. The CDR3 loop reads CASSPRGDSYEQYF. CDR3 DNA: TGCGCCAGCAGCCCCAGGGGCGACTCCTACGAGCAGTACTTC.

The rearrangement uses TRBV5-1 and TRBJ2-3, with D perhaps TRBD1 (5 bases). With 4 bases removed from V and 1 base from J, the gap between germline ends came to 10 bases. The CDR3 totals 14 residues. CDR1 and CDR2 from the germline V gene are SGHRS and YFSETQ. CDR3 amino acids: CASSPGFGTDTQYF. DNA of the CDR3: TGCGCCAGCAGCCCAGGGTTCGGCACAGATACGCAGTATTTT.

The count of this clone is one. V is TRBV7-2 and J is TRBJ2-3, with 7 bases identical to TRBD1. Losses at the gene ends were 5 bases for V and 3 bases for J; bases not matched to a gene: 11. The CDR3 is 16 amino acids. Germline-derived CDR1 and CDR2 are SGHTA and FQGNSA. The CDR3 sequence: CASSLSGTVGTDTQYF. In DNA, the CDR3 is TGTGCCAGCAGCCTGTCCGGGACAGTGGGAACAGATACGCAGTATTTT.

The rearrangement joins TRBV4-1 to TRBJ2-5; 10 bases agree with TRBD2. The CDR3 sequence is 16 residues long. In germline, CDR1 is MGHRA, CDR2 YSYEKL. J gave up 4 bases and V 6 bases, and 11 bases lay outside the gene matches. CDR3 nucleotides: TGCGCCAGCAGTCCCCGCGGAGCGGGGGGGCCAGAGACCCAGTACTTC. This sequence encodes CASSPRGAGGPETQYF.

Written as DNA, the CDR3 is TGTGCCAGCAGTTTCTCCGGGACAGGTGGCTACACCTTC. Protein: CASSFSGTGGYTF. This chain connects TRBV6-5 to TRBJ1-2; 8 nucleotides match TRBD1. CDR3 length: 13 residues. CDR1 is MNHEY and CDR2 is SVGAGI in the germline V gene. V lost 4 bases and J lost 7; bases outside the gene matches: 5.

V and J are TRBV7-8 and TRBJ2-3, with D possibly matching TRBD2 (6 bases). V was shortened by 5 bases and J by 4 bases, with 10 bases between the two germline ends. From germline, CDR1 is SGHVS and CDR2 FQNEAQ. This CDR3 spans 13 amino acids. CDR3 DNA: TGTGCCAGCAGCCCCCGACTAGCAGATACGCAGTATTTT. Translation: CASSPRLADTQYF.

V usage is TRBV20-1 and J usage is TRBJ2-1; D not certain. The CDR3 is 11 residues long. Germline V gene sequence: CDR1 DFQATT, CDR2 SNEGSKA (reference sequence). V was cut by 5 bases and J by 7 bases, with 9 bases left in between. The CDR3 DNA is TGCAGTGCTCAGGCCCCGAATGAGCAGTTCTTC. It specifies CSAQAPNEQFF.

This clone came up once. The rearrangement uses TRBV7-6 and TRBJ2-7; no reliable D call. Germline V gene data show CDR1 as SGHVS and CDR2 as FNYEAQ. CDR3 length equals 15 residues. The V and J ends lost 5 bases and 1 base respectively, with 15 bases between them. CDR3 bases: TGTGCCAGCAGCCCCCTCTCGTGGAGTTCCTACGAGCAGTACTTC. It translates to CASSPLSWSSYEQYF.

In its sample, this clone was seen a few times. This chain uses TRBV5-1 with TRBJ1-1; 9 bases are shared with TRBD1. Germline CDR1 reads SGHRS; CDR2 reads YFSETQ. CDR3 size: 14 residues. The J segment lost 11 bases and the V segment lost 4 bases, leaving 12 bases of the junction unmatched. CDR3 amino acids: CASSRITGGAWAFF. In DNA form, the CDR3 reads TGCGCCAGCAGCCGGATCACAGGGGGCGCATGGGCTTTCTTT.

The rearrangement joins TRBV28 to TRBJ2-7; D might be TRBD2 (5 bases). V lost 3 bases and J lost 6, with 21 bases in between. The CDR3 is 16 residues long. From germline, CDR1 is MDHEN and CDR2 SYDVKM. Here the CDR3 reads CASSLGLARKIGEQYF. The DNA for the CDR3 is TGTGCCAGCAGTTTGGGCCTAGCCAGAAAGATAGGCGAGCAGTACTTC.

The chain is built from TRBV6-1 and TRBJ2-5; 9 bases fit TRBD1. Germline CDR1 reads MNHNS; CDR2 reads SASEGT. This CDR3 contains 13 residues. The V and J ends lost 8 bases and 4 bases, in that order; junction bases with no gene match: 5. The CDR3, as DNA: TGTGCCAGCGGAAAGGGACAGGGAGAGACCCAGTACTTC. It codes for CASGKGQGETQYF.

The J gene is TRBJ2-5, the V gene TRBV5-1; 8 nucleotides match TRBD2. Germline V gives CDR1 SGHRS, CDR2 YFSETQ. Trimming at V came to 0 bases and at J to 4 bases, leaving 2 bases not matched to a gene. This CDR3 comprises 14 residues. CDR3 sequence reads: CASSLGAGAETQYF. DNA for the CDR3: TGCGCCAGCAGCTTGGGAGCGGGGGCAGAGACCCAGTACTTC.